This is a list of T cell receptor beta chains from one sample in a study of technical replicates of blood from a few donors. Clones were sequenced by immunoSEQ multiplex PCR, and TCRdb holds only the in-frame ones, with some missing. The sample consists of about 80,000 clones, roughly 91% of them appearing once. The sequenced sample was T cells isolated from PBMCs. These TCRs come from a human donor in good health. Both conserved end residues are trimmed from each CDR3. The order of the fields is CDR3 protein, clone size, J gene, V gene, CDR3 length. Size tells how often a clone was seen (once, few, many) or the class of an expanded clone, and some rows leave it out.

CDR3: ASSSLAGGWADTQY
size: once
J: TRBJ2-3
V: TRBV5-4
length: 14

CDR3: ASSSPRRGSEKLF
size: -
J: TRBJ1-4
V: TRBV19
length: 13

CDR3: ASSVASGQETQY
size: -
J: TRBJ2-5
V: TRBV10-1
length: 12

CDR3: ASSFLMTSGSYEQY
size: -
J: TRBJ2-7
V: TRBV28
length: 14

CDR3: ASSLTESYNEQF
size: -
J: TRBJ2-1
V: TRBV5-1
length: 12

CDR3: ASSIGQGMNGYT
size: -
J: TRBJ1-2
V: TRBV19
length: 12

CDR3: ASSPSGVTNEKLF
size: -
J: TRBJ1-4
V: TRBV5-1
length: 13

CDR3: ASTWVGGDEAF
size: -
J: TRBJ1-1
V: TRBV19
length: 11

CDR3: ASSGGLAGLYEQY
size: once
J: TRBJ2-7
V: TRBV5-4
length: 13

CDR3: ASSPTTGGGTDTQY
size: once
J: TRBJ2-3
V: TRBV7-9
length: 14

CDR3: SVEVERDRASYEQY
size: -
J: TRBJ2-7
V: TRBV29-1
length: 14

CDR3: ASSLLAGGNEQF
size: few
J: TRBJ2-1
V: TRBV5-1
length: 12

CDR3: ASRVGGISTYEQY
size: -
J: TRBJ2-7
V: TRBV2
length: 13

CDR3: ASSLTTTGEDEQY
size: -
J: TRBJ2-7
V: TRBV18
length: 13

CDR3: AWIEKGLDEQF
size: -
J: TRBJ2-1
V: TRBV30
length: 11

CDR3: ASSLPEGLISYEQY
size: once
J: TRBJ2-7
V: TRBV11-3
length: 14

CDR3: SAWGQPEAF
size: -
J: TRBJ1-1
V: TRBV20-1
length: 9

CDR3: ASSRDSGSGADTQY
size: -
J: TRBJ2-3
V: TRBV2
length: 14

CDR3: ASSLYDTEQY
size: once
J: TRBJ2-7
V: TRBV5-6
length: 10

CDR3: SVKASGRASVNEQF
size: -
J: TRBJ2-1
V: TRBV29-1
length: 14

CDR3: ASSLGGSSYNEQF
size: -
J: TRBJ2-1
V: TRBV5-1
length: 13

CDR3: ASSLSLAGLNTGELF
size: once
J: TRBJ2-2
V: TRBV7-2
length: 15

CDR3: ASSQFTSGGSYEQY
size: once
J: TRBJ2-7
V: TRBV14
length: 14

CDR3: AERSGSPRDYEQY
size: -
J: TRBJ2-7
V: TRBV6-4
length: 13

CDR3: AWTASGETQY
size: once
J: TRBJ2-5
V: TRBV30
length: 10

CDR3: ASSIRTSHSHEQY
size: -
J: TRBJ2-7
V: TRBV7-9
length: 13

CDR3: ASRDSSGNTIY
size: -
J: TRBJ1-3
V: TRBV6-1
length: 11

CDR3: ASSVGDSYEQY
size: -
J: TRBJ2-7
V: TRBV6-1
length: 11

CDR3: SVELSQGSTNEKLF
size: -
J: TRBJ1-4
V: TRBV29-1
length: 14

CDR3: ASSLDRTGNTIY
size: -
J: TRBJ1-3
V: TRBV7-9
length: 12

CDR3: ASTRDTEAF
size: -
J: TRBJ1-1
V: TRBV6-5
length: 9

CDR3: ASSYSIGQTNTIY
size: -
J: TRBJ1-3
V: TRBV6-5
length: 13

CDR3: AVVLSGTVYNEQF
size: -
J: TRBJ2-1
V: TRBV7-3
length: 13

CDR3: ASSLERVYEQY
size: -
J: TRBJ2-7
V: TRBV5-1
length: 11

CDR3: ASSSYSSVLYEQY
size: -
J: TRBJ2-7
V: TRBV28
length: 13

CDR3: ASSYSLYGYT
size: once
J: TRBJ1-2
V: TRBV7-2
length: 10

CDR3: ATSRARSVNEAF
size: once
J: TRBJ1-1
V: TRBV15
length: 12

CDR3: ASWDRWSYEQY
size: -
J: TRBJ2-7
V: TRBV19
length: 11

CDR3: ASSPRDSAREQY
size: -
J: TRBJ2-7
V: TRBV28
length: 12

CDR3: ASSYRDRAYEQY
size: -
J: TRBJ2-7
V: TRBV4-3
length: 12

CDR3: ASSDSRGELF
size: -
J: TRBJ2-2
V: TRBV9
length: 10

CDR3: ASSYRDSSYEQY
size: once
J: TRBJ2-7
V: TRBV6-1
length: 12

CDR3: ASSLTGYEQY
size: -
J: TRBJ2-7
V: TRBV7-9
length: 10

CDR3: ASSSRKTPNTEAF
size: few
J: TRBJ1-1
V: TRBV11-3
length: 13

CDR3: ASTVTSGRGSYNEQF
size: -
J: TRBJ2-1
V: TRBV19
length: 15

CDR3: AWAATQGSYGYT
size: -
J: TRBJ1-2
V: TRBV30
length: 12

CDR3: ASSSPGQGLQPQH
size: once
J: TRBJ1-5
V: TRBV28
length: 13

CDR3: AWSRQVYEQY
size: -
J: TRBJ2-7
V: TRBV30
length: 10

CDR3: ASSIPGLPGPDTQY
size: -
J: TRBJ2-3
V: TRBV19
length: 14

CDR3: ASSFLSVAGHYEQY
size: -
J: TRBJ2-7
V: TRBV28
length: 14

CDR3: ASSLNGQDFSGNTIY
size: -
J: TRBJ1-3
V: TRBV7-2
length: 15

CDR3: ASSSGEAYEQY
size: -
J: TRBJ2-7
V: TRBV6-6
length: 11

CDR3: ACQGARIYGYT
size: -
J: TRBJ1-2
V: TRBV30
length: 11

CDR3: ASSRLAVQETQY
size: -
J: TRBJ2-5
V: TRBV28
length: 12

CDR3: ASSGTTGVGADTQY
size: once
J: TRBJ2-3
V: TRBV5-4
length: 14

CDR3: ASSSTSRETQY
size: -
J: TRBJ2-5
V: TRBV7-9
length: 11

CDR3: ASSITGAGTEAF
size: -
J: TRBJ1-1
V: TRBV27
length: 12

CDR3: ASSLTGNRAQY
size: -
J: TRBJ2-3
V: TRBV7-3
length: 11